The clone carrying this TCR beta chain appeared a single time. Its antigen is still unknown. Prepared libraries of TCR beta cDNA carried unique molecular identifiers. From around 1 to 10 million T cells, roughly 0.5 million cDNA molecules were obtained. TCRdb analysed the PCR reads with MiXCR anew, one entry per CDR3 protein. The sample yields under 200,000 distinct CDR3 sequences, roughly 30% seen once. The data were obtained in a study of post-analysis software for immune sequencing data. At the level of the study: Included among the disease courses, which were recorded for the cohort, were relapsing-remitting, secondary progressive and progressive-relapsing multiple sclerosis. Findings of the study overall: Compared against controls, patients with multiple sclerosis displayed significantly lower normalized Chao1 diversity. Analysis by F measure revealed that same-batch samples clustered strongly together. TRBV5-6, TRBV5-1 and TRBV20-1 belonged to a set of a few TRBV segments that were more frequent in patients than controls.

This CDR3 comprises 12 residues. In germline, CDR1 is MNHEY, CDR2 SVGEGT. The ends lost 8 bases at V and 6 bases at J; junction bases unmatched: 4. What was sequenced was blood. The chain couples TRBV6-2 or TRBV6-3 to TRBJ1-5, with 7 bases aligning to TRBD1. The TCR sequence derives from a girl under 18 with multiple sclerosis. The CDR3 loop is CASATGVQPQHF. DNA of the CDR3: TGTGCCAGCGCTACAGGGGTTCAGCCCCAGCATTTT.